This T cell receptor beta chain derives from a study of siplizumab effects on memory and regulatory T cells. In the case of this clone: The target antigen is unknown.

Study results and caveats: Among alloreactive clones, only a minor fraction mapped to unstimulated subsets. Naive T cells apparently outstripped memory cells in diversity and seemed major alloresponse contributors.

The CDR3 covers 14 residues. V lost 6 bases and J 0 bases, leaving 9 bases between the germline ends. Germline lookup yields CDR1 MDHEN and CDR2 SYDVKM. Here immunoSEQ multiplex PCR was the method, and the copy in TCRdb shows in-frame clones only, minus some. The sample includes some 100,000 clones, roughly 94% seen only once; the top ten take over 0.55%. This clonotype originated in a human donor in good health. The chain uses TRBV28 and TRBJ1-3, with D possibly being TRBD1 (6 bases). Sequencing input: Tregs sorted from blood. CDR3 loop: CASSRTDSGNTIYF. CDR3 bases: TGTGCCAGCAGCCGGACAGACTCTGGAAACACCATATATTTT.